This is a list of T cell receptor beta chains from one sample in a study of T cell responses to AZD1222 COVID-19 vaccine. Sequencing was performed with immunoSEQ multiplex PCR; in TCRdb, only in-frame clones are kept and a portion is missing. The top ten hold under 5% of the sample, which has 100,000 to 150,000 clones, around 89% seen once. Sequencing used peripheral blood, obtained on day 0 of AZD1222 vaccination. Receptors were obtained from an adult in good health. Both conserved end residues are part of each CDR3. The D gene is left open where the match is weak.

j_gene: TRBJ1-5
d_gene: NA
v_gene: TRBV28
CDR3nt: TGTGCCAGCATTACAGGAGCGGATTACCAGCCCCAGCATTTT
CDR3aa: CASITGADYQPQHF

j_gene: TRBJ2-3
d_gene: NA
v_gene: TRBV29-1
CDR3nt: TGCAGCGTTGAATGGCGGGGAACAGATACGCAGTATTTT
CDR3aa: CSVEWRGTDTQYF

j_gene: TRBJ1-6
d_gene: TRBD1
v_gene: TRBV2
CDR3nt: TGTGCCACCACGGGGACAGGGAGTTCACCCCTCCACTTT
CDR3aa: CATTGTGSSPLHF

j_gene: TRBJ2-7
d_gene: TRBD1
v_gene: TRBV5-1
CDR3nt: TGCGCCAGCAGCTTACAGGGGCGAGAGCAGTACTTC
CDR3aa: CASSLQGREQYF

j_gene: TRBJ2-7
d_gene: NA
v_gene: TRBV6-1
CDR3nt: TGTGCCAGCAGTGAAATAGCCCCCGGGCTCGGGGCCCGGCAGTACTTC
CDR3aa: CASSEIAPGLGARQYF

j_gene: TRBJ1-5
d_gene: TRBD1
v_gene: TRBV28
CDR3nt: TGTGCCAGCAGTGCACCGACAGGGTTAGAGATACAGCCCCAGCATTTT
CDR3aa: CASSAPTGLEIQPQHF

j_gene: TRBJ1-2
d_gene: NA
v_gene: TRBV6-5
CDR3nt: TGTGCCAGCAGTCTACAGGCGGGTTCCTACTATGGCTACACCTTC
CDR3aa: CASSLQAGSYYGYTF

j_gene: TRBJ2-2
d_gene: NA
v_gene: TRBV9
CDR3nt: TGTGCCAGCACCAGACAGGGAGGTACCGGGGAGCTGTTTTTT
CDR3aa: CASTRQGGTGELFF

j_gene: TRBJ2-2
d_gene: TRBD1
v_gene: TRBV7-6
CDR3nt: TGTGCCAGCAGCCCCGGGACAGAAGCCCACACCGGGGAGCTGTTTTTT
CDR3aa: CASSPGTEAHTGELFF

j_gene: TRBJ1-1
d_gene: TRBD1
v_gene: TRBV3-1/TRBV3-2
CDR3nt: TGTGCCAGCAGCCGGGCCGGACAGGGATCGTACACTGAAGCTTTCTTT
CDR3aa: CASSRAGQGSYTEAFF